Below, 25 T cell receptor beta chains from the same sample are listed, as sequenced in a study of blood T cell repertoires in COVID-19 (dated by TCRdb to about 2020). The library was made by the immunoSEQ multiplex PCR assay. TCRdb obtained this table from immuneACCESS and retained in-frame rearrangements with V and J assigned. These tables miss some clones; where compared with another copy, unresolved V genes account for less than half of the shortfall, and the remainder is unexplained. This sample gives some 460,000 clones in total; 87% of them show up just once. Around 0.7% of the sample comes from the top ten. The specimen sequenced was PBMCs or T cells enriched from blood (not recorded which). These receptors were obtained from a woman between 18 and 30 years old who had recovered from COVID-19.

This rearrangement joins TRBV3-1 (or the pseudogene TRBV3-2) to TRBJ1-1; 7 nucleotides align to TRBD1. With 6 bases clipped from V and 1 base from J, the junction kept 5 bases outside the gene matches. This CDR3 contains 14 residues. Germline lookup yields CDR1 LGHDT and CDR2 YNNKEL (reference sequence). Written as DNA, the CDR3 is TGTGCCAGCAGGGAACAGGGGAGGAACACTGAAGCTTTCTTT. Translated, it gives CASREQGRNTEAFF.

This clone appeared a single time. The chain joins TRBV5-1 to TRBJ2-5; possible D gene TRBD1, 6 bases. CDR1 is SGHRS and CDR2 is YFSETQ in the germline V gene. The CDR3 length is 14 residues. V gave up 4 bases and J gave up 1 base, with 11 bases separating them. The CDR3 sequence is CASSILQGQETQYF. As DNA, the CDR3 is TGCGCCAGCAGCATCCTACAGGGCCAAGAGACCCAGTACTTC. Together with reference TRBV5-1 and TRBJ2-5, the CDR3 gives the full variable domain: KAGVTQTPRYLIKTRGQQVTLSCSPISGHRSVSWYQQTPGQGLQFLFEYFSETQRNKGNFPGRFSGRQFSNSRSEMNVSTLELGDSALYLCASSILQGQETQYFGPGTRLLVL.

This chain uses TRBV5-1 with TRBJ2-3; the D gene is possibly TRBD2 (5 bases). The CDR3 length is 16 residues. CDR1 is SGHRS, CDR2 YFSETQ, per germline. The V and J ends lost 3 bases and 0 bases respectively, with 14 bases between them. The DNA of the CDR3 is TGCGCCAGCAGCTATCGAGGGCGGTCTAGCACAGATACGCAGTATTTT. It translates to CASSYRGRSSTDTQYF.

The J gene is TRBJ1-1, the V gene TRBV4-1; D uncertain. The V end was cut by 2 bases, the J end by 1 base, with 8 bases between. Germline V gene data show CDR1 as MGHRA and CDR2 as YSYEKL. This CDR3 is built from 14 residues. CDR3 in DNA: TGCGCCAGCAGCCAACAGAAATCGAACACTGAAGCTTTCTTT. This gives the protein CASSQQKSNTEAFF.

The V gene is TRBV19, the J gene TRBJ2-2; D is perhaps TRBD2 (5 bases). This CDR3 contains 15 residues. Germline CDR1 LNHDA, CDR2 SQIVND (reference sequence). The V and J ends lost 11 bases and 3 bases respectively, with 19 bases between them. For the CDR3, the DNA is TGTGCCTCCCAGTGGGGAGCTGTGGACACCGGGGAGCTGTTTTTT. It encodes CASQWGAVDTGELFF.

CDR3 bases: TGTGCCAGCACCCCCCATAGCGGCTACGAGCAGTACTTC. Translating gives CASTPHSGYEQYF. The chain is built from TRBV21-1 and TRBJ2-7; the table's D call of TRBD2 was not tested on the DNA. TRBV21-1 is a documented pseudogene. This CDR3 spans 13 amino acids.

The CDR3 nucleotides read TGTGCCTGGGGTCGATGGGGGGGAACTAATGAAAAACTGTTTTTT. It is translated as CAWGRWGGTNEKLFF. This chain joins TRBV30 and TRBJ1-4; TRBD1 might be the D (5 bases). Germline CDR1 and CDR2: GTSNPN and SVGIG (reference sequence). The ends were cut back, 5 bases at V and 1 base at J, with 14 bases in the middle. CDR3 length: 15 amino acids.

V gene TRBV9 combines with J gene TRBJ1-2; possible D gene TRBD1, 6 bases. This CDR3 is 16 amino acids long. Looked up from germline, CDR1 is SGDLS and CDR2 is YYNGEE. The ends were cut back, 0 bases at V and 4 bases at J, with 16 bases in the middle. The CDR3: CASSVEGDTYTYGYTF. DNA for the CDR3: TGTGCCAGCAGCGTAGAGGGGGACACCTATACCTATGGCTACACCTTC.

The chain links TRBV25-1 to TRBJ2-7, with D perhaps matching TRBD2 (5 bases). The germline V gene has CDR1 MGHDK and CDR2 SYGVNS. CDR3 length equals 14 residues. V lost 8 bases to trimming and J lost 6 bases, with 20 bases between them. CDR3 loop: CASRAGPGTGEQYF. CDR3 sequence (DNA): TGTGCCAGCCGCGCCGGGCCGGGAACGGGCGAGCAGTACTTC.

The rearrangement uses TRBV2 and TRBJ1-2, with 8 bases aligning to TRBD1. V lost 4 bases to trimming and J lost 0 bases; unmatched junction nucleotides: 10. The CDR3 length is 17 residues. CDR1 and CDR2 (germline): SNHLY, FYNNEI. The CDR3 nucleotides read TGTGCCAGCAGTGGTTGGACAGGGATTATAGCTAACTATGGCTACACCTTC. It yields the protein CASSGWTGIIANYGYTF.

The rearrangement joins TRBV5-1 to TRBJ2-1, with TRBD1 as a possible D gene (6 bases). CDR1 is SGHRS, CDR2 YFSETQ, per germline. This CDR3 spans 16 amino acids. Trimming shortened V by 4 bases and J by 2 bases, and 16 bases separated the two germline ends. The CDR3 DNA reads as TGCGCCAGCAGCGCCTCCGGGACAAATACCTACAATGAGCAGTTCTTC. It encodes CASSASGTNTYNEQFF.

This clone was seen once. The chain recombines TRBV4-1 with TRBJ1-1; 10 bases line up with TRBD1. The CDR3 consists of 15 residues. Trimming removed 3 bases from V and 5 bases from J; junction bases left unmatched: 6. Germline V gene sequence: CDR1 MGHRA, CDR2 YSYEKL. The CDR3 loop is CASSQRQGAQTEAFF. The CDR3 region has the DNA TGCGCCAGCAGCCAGAGACAGGGGGCTCAGACTGAAGCTTTCTTT.

This clone was observed a handful of times. The J gene is TRBJ1-5, the V gene TRBV12-5; D is perhaps TRBD1 (5 bases). CDR1 is LGHNT and CDR2 is FRNRAP in the germline V gene. The CDR3 length is 18 residues. The germline V and J ends were trimmed by 0 bases and 0 bases, with 15 bases remaining between them. The DNA for the CDR3 is TGTGCTAGTGGTTTGGTTGGGTTCGGGGGAGATAGCAATCAGCCCCAGCATTTT. As protein: CASGLVGFGGDSNQPQHF.

CDR3 amino acids: CATERNYNSPLHF. The CDR3 coding sequence is TGTGCCACCGAGAGGAACTATAATTCACCCCTCCACTTT. The rearrangement links TRBV15 to TRBJ1-6, with D hard to call. V was shortened by 8 bases and J by 3 bases, with 8 bases between the two germline ends. The CDR3 contains 13 residues. Germline-derived CDR1 and CDR2 are LNHNV and YYDKDF (reference sequence).

This chain connects TRBV18 to TRBJ1-6; no firm D call. The ends were cut back, 3 bases at V and 5 bases at J, with 11 bases in the middle. The CDR3 covers 15 residues. Germline CDR1 reads KGHSH; CDR2 reads LQKENI. As DNA, the CDR3 is TGTGCCAGCTCACCGCCGGGTTCTGATAATTCACCCCTCCACTTT. Protein: CASSPPGSDNSPLHF.

This chain joins TRBV5-1 and TRBJ2-5, with 8 bases aligning to TRBD1. Per germline, CDR1 SGHRS and CDR2 YFSETQ. There are 14 residues in the CDR3. After removal of 7 bases from V and 5 bases from J, the junction contained 10 bases not matched to a gene. As DNA, the CDR3 is TGCGCCAGCGGCCAGACAGGGGACGAGGAGACCCAGTACTTC. This gives the protein CASGQTGDEETQYF.

Concerning this clone: Distinct nucleotide sequences in the sample also encode this CDR3. This sequence joins TRBV19 and TRBJ2-3, with TRBD2 as a possible D gene (5 bases). Germline values: CDR1 LNHDA, CDR2 SQIVND (reference sequence). V dropped 5 bases and J dropped 3 bases, with 6 bases sitting between them. This CDR3 has 12 residues. In DNA, the CDR3 is TGTGCCAGTAGTCCGGGGACAGATACGCAGTATTTT. It is translated as CASSPGTDTQYF.

The rearrangement joins TRBV29-1 to TRBJ2-1; D uncertain. Germline-derived CDR1 and CDR2 are SQVTM and ANQGSEA. This CDR3 has 12 residues. The V gene lost 8 bases and the J gene lost 5 bases, with 13 bases spanning the gap. Here the CDR3 DNA reads TGCAGCTTCTCGACCGACAACAATGAGCAGTTCTTC. Its protein is CSFSTDNNEQFF.

V is TRBV7-9 and J is TRBJ1-3; 7 positions match TRBD1. CDR1 and CDR2 (germline): SEHNR, FQNEAQ (reference sequence). There are 19 residues in the CDR3. Germline trimming cut 5 bases from V and 4 bases from J; bases unmatched to any gene: 20. Here the CDR3 DNA reads TGTGCCAGCAGCCTCAACGGATCACCAGACAGGGCGAGGGGAAACACCATATATTTT. Amino acids: CASSLNGSPDRARGNTIYF.

The chain joins TRBV6-2 or TRBV6-3 to TRBJ2-3; TRBD2 matches at 9 bases. Looked up from germline, CDR1 is MNHEY and CDR2 is SVGEGT. The junction had 9 bases not matched to a gene; V was cut back by 6 bases and J by 2 bases. The CDR3 consists of 16 residues. In DNA, the CDR3 is TGTGCCAGCAGCATAGCGGGGGAGCGATTCACAGATACGCAGTATTTT. Its protein is CASSIAGERFTDTQYF.

This clone came up a few times. The chain is built from TRBV2 and TRBJ1-2, with TRBD1 matching 7 bases. This CDR3 spans 13 amino acids. The V segment lost 5 bases and the J segment 4 bases; nucleotides outside the gene matches: 4. Germline V lookup: CDR1 SNHLY, CDR2 FYNNEI. The DNA of the CDR3 is TGTGCCAGCAGTTCGGACAGGCTCTATGGCTACACCTTC. This translates into CASSSDRLYGYTF.

The chain carries TRBV12-3 or TRBV12-4 and TRBJ2-7; TRBD2 might be the D (6 bases). The germline V and J ends were trimmed by 7 bases and 6 bases, with 16 bases remaining between them. The CDR3 length is 13 residues. CDR3 region: CASTPLATGEQYF. CDR3 nucleotide sequence: TGTGCCAGCACCCCCCTAGCGACCGGCGAGCAGTACTTC.

The rearrangement links TRBV28 to TRBJ2-1, with TRBD2 identical over 7 bases. Germline loops: CDR1 MDHEN, CDR2 SYDVKM. CDR3 length: 18 residues. V dropped 1 base and J dropped 4; count of bases not matched to a gene: 13. In DNA, the CDR3 is TGTGCCAGCAGTTTATTGGCTTGGGGGGGACCAACTTACAATGAGCAGTTCTTC. Translating it yields CASSLLAWGGPTYNEQFF.

This rearrangement joins TRBV4-1 to TRBJ1-6; 7 nucleotides match TRBD1. CDR1 and CDR2 from the germline V gene are MGHRA and YSYEKL. CDR3 size: 20 residues. The junction had 18 bases not matched to a gene; V was cut back by 0 bases and J by 7 bases. CDR3 bases: TGCGCCAGCAGCCAAGATGATGTGCAGGGGGTGGTGGGGTTAAATTCACCCCTCCACTTT. Protein: CASSQDDVQGVVGLNSPLHF.

This chain connects TRBV5-1 to TRBJ2-7, with 9 bases lining up with TRBD1. CDR1 and CDR2 (germline): SGHRS, YFSETQ. V lost 3 bases, J lost 6 bases, and 7 bases stayed unmatched. There are 14 residues in the CDR3. The CDR3 is CASSSDGQGSEQYF. CDR3 in DNA: TGCGCCAGCAGCTCGGACGGACAGGGGAGCGAGCAGTACTTC.